These 25 T cell receptor beta chains came from one sample sequenced in a study of shared clonotypes between healthy human individuals. Clones were sequenced by immunoSEQ multiplex PCR, and TCRdb holds only the in-frame ones, with some missing. The sample contains about 2.3 million clones, 90% to 95% of which appear only once. Material for sequencing was naive CD4+ T cells from PBMCs. Documented subset: CD45RA+ positively selected. These receptor sequences come from a man between 18 and 35 years old in good health. Some clones in this sample may be carry-over from other donors' samples.

The chain has TRBV5-1 and TRBJ2-5, with 8 bases lining up with TRBD2. This CDR3 region has 15 residues. Germline V gene data show CDR1 as SGHRS and CDR2 as YFSETQ. V shed 2 bases, J shed 4 bases, and the junction held 7 bases outside the gene matches. The CDR3 DNA reads TGCGCCAGCAGCTTAATAGCGGGAATGGTAGAGACCCAGTACTTC. Its translation: CASSLIAGMVETQYF.

This chain joins TRBV5-1 and TRBJ1-5, with D possibly being TRBD1 (5 bases). This CDR3 spans 15 amino acids. Germline V CDR1 and CDR2: SGHRS, YFSETQ. V dropped 4 bases and J dropped 3 bases, with 14 bases sitting between them. The CDR3 spells CASSQTGTDNQPQHF. As DNA, the CDR3 is TGCGCCAGCAGCCAAACGGGGACGGACAATCAGCCCCAGCATTTT.

The chain recombines TRBV15 with TRBJ2-2, with D tentatively TRBD2 (6 bases). The CDR3 totals 15 residues. Germline CDR1 LNHNV, CDR2 YYDKDF (reference sequence). V was pared by 0 bases and J by 4 bases, with 9 bases between. CDR3 amino acids: CATSREDYFTGELFF. Here the CDR3 DNA reads TGTGCCACCAGCAGAGAGGACTACTTCACCGGGGAGCTGTTTTTT.

This clone was picked up a small number of times. This chain connects TRBV11-2 to TRBJ1-1; D is perhaps TRBD1 (5 bases). The length of the CDR3 is 13 residues. V gave up 7 bases and J gave up 0 bases, with 9 bases separating them. Germline CDR1 SGHAT, CDR2 FQNNGV. In DNA form, the CDR3 reads TGTGCCAGCACCCTGACAGTGAACACTGAAGCTTTCTTT. Protein: CASTLTVNTEAFF.

J is TRBJ1-2 and V is TRBV18; perhaps TRBD1 as D (5 bases). CDR3 length: 15 amino acids. Trimming removed 2 bases at V and 2 bases at J, with 12 bases between. CDR1 is KGHSH, CDR2 LQKENI, per germline. This CDR3 is CASSPTVEGNYGYTF. CDR3 in DNA: TGTGCCAGCTCACCAACGGTGGAGGGGAACTATGGCTACACCTTC.

The V call is TRBV5-4, the J call TRBJ1-2; 7 bases are a match to TRBD1. The CDR3 covers 18 residues. CDR1 is SGHNT and CDR2 is YYREEE in the germline V gene (reference sequence). With V trimmed by 0 bases and J by 1 base, 12 bases remained unmatched. CDR3 DNA: TGTGCCAGCAGCTTGGCTCCCGGGACAGTGCGCTTTAACTATGGCTACACCTTC. It specifies CASSLAPGTVRFNYGYTF.

The chain carries TRBV7-3 and TRBJ2-3, with D possibly being TRBD2 (5 bases). This CDR3 is built from 13 residues. In germline, CDR1 is SGHTA, CDR2 FQGTGA. Trimming stripped 4 bases from V and 0 bases from J, with 5 bases between. CDR3 region: CASSWTSTDTQYF. The CDR3 bases are TGTGCCAGCAGCTGGACTAGCACAGATACGCAGTATTTT.

V usage is TRBV14 and J usage is TRBJ2-3; D is unclear. Deletions cut 5 bases from V and 0 bases from J, with 6 bases between. CDR3 length: 13 residues. In germline, CDR1 is SGHDN, CDR2 FVKESK. The CDR3: CASSTSSTDTQYF. The CDR3 DNA is TGTGCCAGCAGCACCTCGAGCACAGATACGCAGTATTTT.

V and J are TRBV6-5 and TRBJ1-3; no clear D gene. Trimming removed 6 bases from V and 0 bases from J, with 6 bases in between. CDR1 and CDR2 (germline): MNHEY, SVGAGI. The CDR3 spans 13 residues. The CDR3 nucleotides read TGTGCCAGCAGACCGAGCTCTGGAAACACCATATATTTT. It yields the protein CASRPSSGNTIYF.

The chain has TRBV27 and TRBJ2-7, with D unresolved. Trimming took 5 bases from V and 4 from J, leaving 15 bases between them. CDR3 length: 14 residues. Germline V CDR1 and CDR2: MNHEY, SMNVEV (reference sequence). The CDR3 DNA reads TGTGCCAGCAGTCCGCGACCTCCTATTTACGAGCAGTACTTC. Protein product: CASSPRPPIYEQYF.

The chain uses TRBV5-1 and TRBJ2-7; 7 bases align to TRBD1. V shed 5 bases, J shed 0 bases, and the junction held 5 bases outside the gene matches. Per the germline V gene, CDR1 is SGHRS and CDR2 is YFSETQ. This CDR3 has 14 amino acids. CDR3 nucleotides: TGCGCCAGCAGGGGGACAGCCGGCTCCTACGAGCAGTACTTC. Translating gives CASRGTAGSYEQYF.

V and J are TRBV7-9 and TRBJ2-7; 8 nucleotides align to TRBD2. This CDR3 region has 13 residues. Germline loops: CDR1 SEHNR, CDR2 FQNEAQ (reference sequence). Losses at the gene ends were 5 bases for V and 5 bases for J; bases not matched to a gene: 5. The CDR3 loop is CASSPKLADEQYF. In nucleotides, the CDR3 is TGTGCCAGCAGCCCTAAACTAGCGGACGAGCAGTACTTC.

V gene TRBV7-2 combines with J gene TRBJ2-1, with TRBD2 matching over 8 bases. Germline V gives CDR1 SGHTA, CDR2 FQGNSA. V dropped 1 base and J dropped 2; count of bases not matched to a gene: 4. This CDR3 spans 16 amino acids. The CDR3 DNA is TGTGCCAGCAGCTTAGTTGTCGGGAGGGCCTACAATGAGCAGTTCTTC. Translating gives CASSLVVGRAYNEQFF.

The rearrangement links TRBV11-2 to TRBJ2-2, with TRBD2 as a possible D gene (6 bases). The V end was cut by 0 bases, the J end by 5 bases, with 19 bases between. CDR1 is SGHAT, CDR2 FQNNGV, per germline. This CDR3 is 18 amino acids long. DNA for the CDR3: TGTGCCAGCAGCTTAGATTTAGTTAGACCAGGAGGGACCGGGGAGCTGTTTTTT. Translation: CASSLDLVRPGGTGELFF.

Turning to this clone: Other nucleotide sequences from this sample produce the same CDR3. V is TRBV5-1 and J is TRBJ1-2; D gene uncertain. With 7 bases removed from V and 0 bases from J, the gap between germline ends came to 10 bases. The V gene's germline CDR1 is SGHRS and CDR2 YFSETQ. The CDR3 covers 13 residues. CDR3 sequence reads: CASSSGTNYGYTF. The CDR3 nucleotides are TGCGCCAGCTCATCGGGAACTAACTATGGCTACACCTTC.

This chain connects TRBV4-2 to TRBJ1-6, with D hard to call. CDR3 length: 17 amino acids. Germline CDR1 is LGHNA and CDR2 is YNFKEQ. V shed 0 bases and J shed 0 bases, with 9 bases lying between them. The CDR3 region is CASSQEGRSSYNSPLHF. For the CDR3, the DNA is TGTGCCAGCAGCCAAGAGGGCAGGAGCTCCTATAATTCACCCCTCCACTTT.

The chain combines TRBV30 with TRBJ2-7; 10 bases fit TRBD2. Germline CDR1 reads GTSNPN; CDR2 reads SVGIG (reference sequence). J lost 7 bases, V lost 2 bases, and 8 bases had no gene match. The length of the CDR3 is 14 residues. CDR3 in DNA: TGTGCCTGGAGTCGGCTAGCGGGAGTAGGTGAGCAGTACTTC. This translates into CAWSRLAGVGEQYF.

This rearrangement joins TRBV9 to TRBJ2-1, with 11 bases that match TRBD1. The CDR3 sequence is 15 residues long. V lost 4 bases, J lost 8 bases, and 8 bases stayed unmatched. The germline CDR1 and CDR2 sequences are SGDLS and YYNGEE. As DNA, the CDR3 is TGTGCCAGCAGCATAGGACAGGGGGCTAGGTATGAGCAGTTCTTC. This translates into CASSIGQGARYEQFF.

This clone was counted a few times. The rearrangement uses TRBV14 and TRBJ1-2, with a weak D call TRBD1 (5 bases). Germline values: CDR1 SGHDN, CDR2 FVKESK. V dropped 0 bases and J dropped 9 bases, with 11 bases sitting between them. The CDR3 covers 13 residues. The CDR3 DNA sequence: TGTGCCAGCAGCCAAGATGTGGGACGACGCTACACCTTC. This encodes CASSQDVGRRYTF.

V is TRBV28 and J is TRBJ2-7; D uncertain. The germline gives CDR1 MDHEN, CDR2 SYDVKM. Trimming took off 4 bases at V and 5 bases at J, with 9 bases between the two ends. CDR3 length: 12 residues. This CDR3 is CASSSEPNEQYF. CDR3 bases: TGTGCCAGCAGTTCCGAACCTAACGAGCAGTACTTC.

This rearrangement joins TRBV19 to TRBJ1-5; TRBD1 matches at 7 bases. The CDR3 totals 14 residues. V lost 8 bases to trimming and J lost 2 bases; unmatched junction nucleotides: 6. The germline CDR1 and CDR2 sequences are LNHDA and SQIVND (reference sequence). The CDR3 loop reads CASDRVVGNQPQHF. CDR3 coding DNA: TGTGCCAGTGACAGGGTGGTTGGCAATCAGCCCCAGCATTTT.

This chain connects TRBV18 to TRBJ2-7; 7 positions match TRBD1. The CDR3 runs 16 residues. V dropped 6 bases and J dropped 0; count of bases not matched to a gene: 11. Germline CDR1 KGHSH, CDR2 LQKENI. The CDR3 sequence is CASSEPGQRSSYEQYF. In DNA form, the CDR3 reads TGTGCCAGCTCCGAACCGGGACAGCGAAGCTCCTACGAGCAGTACTTC.

The chain is built from TRBV25-1 and TRBJ2-1; 10 bases map to TRBD2. V gave up 5 bases and J gave up 2 bases; unmatched junction bases: 3. Germline V gives CDR1 MGHDK, CDR2 SYGVNS. There are 15 residues in the CDR3. The CDR3 region is CASSSLAGAYNEQFF. DNA of the CDR3: TGTGCCAGCAGTAGCCTAGCGGGAGCCTACAATGAGCAGTTCTTC.

In the case of this clone: Within the sample, other DNA sequences also encode this same CDR3. The chain combines TRBV18 with TRBJ2-5; D call uncertain. This CDR3 is 11 amino acids long. Germline CDR1 and CDR2: KGHSH and LQKENI. Trimming removed 3 bases from V and 5 bases from J, with 4 bases in between. The CDR3 is CASSPGETQYF. The CDR3 DNA reads TGTGCCAGCTCACCGGGTGAGACCCAGTACTTC.

Note on this clone: The same CDR3 is also encoded by other DNA sequences in this sample. CDR3 loop: CSVERLAGPYNEQFF. The CDR3 DNA is TGCAGCGTTGAAAGACTAGCGGGACCCTACAATGAGCAGTTCTTC. The rearrangement links TRBV29-1 to TRBJ2-1; 11 bases line up with TRBD2. Germline V gives CDR1 SQVTM, CDR2 ANQGSEA. This CDR3 is 15 amino acids long. Losses at the gene ends were 2 bases for V and 2 bases for J; bases not matched to a gene: 2.